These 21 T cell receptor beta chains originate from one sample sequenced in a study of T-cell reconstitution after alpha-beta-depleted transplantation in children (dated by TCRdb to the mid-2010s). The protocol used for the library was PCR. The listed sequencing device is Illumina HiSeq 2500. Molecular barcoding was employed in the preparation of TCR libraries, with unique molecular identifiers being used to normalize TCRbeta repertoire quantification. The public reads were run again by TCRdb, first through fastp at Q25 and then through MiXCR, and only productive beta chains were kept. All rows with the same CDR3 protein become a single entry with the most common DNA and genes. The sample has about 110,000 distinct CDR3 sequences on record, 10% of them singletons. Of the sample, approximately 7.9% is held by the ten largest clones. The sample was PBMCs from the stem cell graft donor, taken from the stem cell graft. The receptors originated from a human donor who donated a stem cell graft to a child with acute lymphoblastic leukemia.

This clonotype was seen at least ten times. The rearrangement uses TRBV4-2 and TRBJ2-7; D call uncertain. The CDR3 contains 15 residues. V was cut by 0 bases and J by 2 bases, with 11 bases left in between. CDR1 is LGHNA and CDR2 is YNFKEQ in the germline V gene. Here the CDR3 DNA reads TGTGCCAGCAGCCAAGATCGCCCCGCCCCCTACGAGCAGTACTTC. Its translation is CASSQDRPAPYEQYF.

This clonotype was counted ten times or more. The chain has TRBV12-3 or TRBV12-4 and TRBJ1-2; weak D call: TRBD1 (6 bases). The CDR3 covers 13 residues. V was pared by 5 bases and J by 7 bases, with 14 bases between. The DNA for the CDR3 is TGTGCCAGCAGTATCTCGGACAGCCTTGGCTACACCTTC. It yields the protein CASSISDSLGYTF.

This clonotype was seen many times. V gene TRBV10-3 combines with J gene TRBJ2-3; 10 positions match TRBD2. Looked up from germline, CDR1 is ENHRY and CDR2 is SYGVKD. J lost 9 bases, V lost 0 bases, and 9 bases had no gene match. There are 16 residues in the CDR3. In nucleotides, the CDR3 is TGTGCCATCAGTGAGTCTTTAGCGGGGGGCCCGTGGACGCAGTATTTT. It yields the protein CAISESLAGGPWTQYF.

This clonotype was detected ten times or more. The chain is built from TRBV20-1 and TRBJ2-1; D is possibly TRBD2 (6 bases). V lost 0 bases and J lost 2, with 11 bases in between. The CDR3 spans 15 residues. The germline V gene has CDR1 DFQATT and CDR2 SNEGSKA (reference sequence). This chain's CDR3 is CSARDLTGAYNEQFF. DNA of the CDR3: TGCAGTGCTAGAGATCTGACGGGAGCCTACAATGAGCAGTTCTTC.

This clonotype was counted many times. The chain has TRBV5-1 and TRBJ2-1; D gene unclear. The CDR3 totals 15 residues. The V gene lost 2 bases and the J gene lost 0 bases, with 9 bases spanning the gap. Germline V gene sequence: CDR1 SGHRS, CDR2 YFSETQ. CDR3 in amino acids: CASSLAMSSYNEQFF. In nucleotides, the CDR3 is TGCGCCAGCAGCTTAGCGATGAGCTCCTACAATGAGCAGTTCTTC.

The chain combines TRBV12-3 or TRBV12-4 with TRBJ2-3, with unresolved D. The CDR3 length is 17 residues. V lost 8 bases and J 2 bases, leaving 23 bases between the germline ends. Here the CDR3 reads CASCRSCRTSSTDTQYF. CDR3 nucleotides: TGTGCCAGCTGCCGGTCTTGCAGAACTTCATCCACAGATACGCAGTATTTT.

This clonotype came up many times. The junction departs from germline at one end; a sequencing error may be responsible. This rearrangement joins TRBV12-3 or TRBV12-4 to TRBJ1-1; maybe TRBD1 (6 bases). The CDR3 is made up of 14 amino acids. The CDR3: CASSFARGGTEAFF. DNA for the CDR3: TGTGCCAGCAGTTTTGCCCGGGGGGGCACTGAAGCCTTCTTT.

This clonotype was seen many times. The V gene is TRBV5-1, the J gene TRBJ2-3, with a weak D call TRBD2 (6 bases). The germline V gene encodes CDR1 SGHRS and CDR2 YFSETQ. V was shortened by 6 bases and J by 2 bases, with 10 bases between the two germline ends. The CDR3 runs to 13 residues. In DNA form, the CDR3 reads TGCGCCAGCAATGGGGACTTCACAGATACGCAGTATTTT. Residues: CASNGDFTDTQYF.

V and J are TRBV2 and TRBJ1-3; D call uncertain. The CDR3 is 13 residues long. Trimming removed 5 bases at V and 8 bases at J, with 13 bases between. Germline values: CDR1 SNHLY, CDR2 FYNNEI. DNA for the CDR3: TGTGCCAGCAGTCCTCCTGAGGGCCACACCATATATTTT. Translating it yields CASSPPEGHTIYF.

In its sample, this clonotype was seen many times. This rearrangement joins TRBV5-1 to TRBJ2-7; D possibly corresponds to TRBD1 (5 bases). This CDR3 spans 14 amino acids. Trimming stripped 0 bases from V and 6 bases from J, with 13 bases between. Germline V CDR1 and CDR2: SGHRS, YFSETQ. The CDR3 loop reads CASSLVQAPGEQYF. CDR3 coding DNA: TGCGCCAGCAGCTTGGTACAGGCCCCGGGCGAGCAGTACTTC.

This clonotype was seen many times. The CDR3 loop reads CATSDLTSGGEEEQFF. CDR3 DNA sequence: TGTGCCACCAGTGATTTAACTAGCGGGGGGGAGGAGGAGCAGTTCTTC. The chain uses TRBV24-1 and TRBJ2-1, with 13 bases that match TRBD2. J lost 10 bases, V lost 1 base, and 6 bases had no gene match. This CDR3 comprises 16 residues. Germline CDR1 and CDR2: KGHDR and SFDVKD.

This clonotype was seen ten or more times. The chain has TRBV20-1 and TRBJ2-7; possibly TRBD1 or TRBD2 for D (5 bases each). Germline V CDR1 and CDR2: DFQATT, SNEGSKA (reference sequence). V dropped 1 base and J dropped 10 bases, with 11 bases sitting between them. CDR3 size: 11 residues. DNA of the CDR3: TGCAGTGCTAGAGTAGGGACCTATCAGTACTTC. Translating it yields CSARVGTYQYF.

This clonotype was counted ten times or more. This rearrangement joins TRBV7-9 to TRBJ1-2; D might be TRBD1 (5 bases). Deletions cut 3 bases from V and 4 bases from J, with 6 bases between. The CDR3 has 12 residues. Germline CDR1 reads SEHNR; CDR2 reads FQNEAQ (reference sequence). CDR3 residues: CASSFDSYGYTF. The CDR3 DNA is TGTGCCAGCAGCTTCGACAGCTATGGCTACACCTTC.

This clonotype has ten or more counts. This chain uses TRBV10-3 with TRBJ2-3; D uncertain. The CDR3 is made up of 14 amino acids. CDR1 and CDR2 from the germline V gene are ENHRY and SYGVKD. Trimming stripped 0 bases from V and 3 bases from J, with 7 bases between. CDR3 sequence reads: CAISESSLTDTQYF. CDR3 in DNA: TGTGCCATCAGTGAGTCGAGTCTAACAGATACGCAGTATTTT.

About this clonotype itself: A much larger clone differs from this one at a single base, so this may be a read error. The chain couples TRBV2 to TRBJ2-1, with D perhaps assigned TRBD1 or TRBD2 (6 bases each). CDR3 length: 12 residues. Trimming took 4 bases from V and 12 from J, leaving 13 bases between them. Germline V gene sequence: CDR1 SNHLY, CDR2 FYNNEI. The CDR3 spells CASSGGGGLQFF. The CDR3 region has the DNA TGTGCCAGCAGTGGAGGAGGGGGACTGCAGTTCTTC. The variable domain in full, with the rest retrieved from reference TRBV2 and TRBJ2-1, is EPEVTQTPSHQVTQMGQEVILRCVPISNHLYFYWYRQILGQKVEFLVSFYNNEISEKSEIFDDQFSVERPDGSNFTLKIRSTKLEDSAMYFCASSGGGGLQFFGPGTRLTVL.

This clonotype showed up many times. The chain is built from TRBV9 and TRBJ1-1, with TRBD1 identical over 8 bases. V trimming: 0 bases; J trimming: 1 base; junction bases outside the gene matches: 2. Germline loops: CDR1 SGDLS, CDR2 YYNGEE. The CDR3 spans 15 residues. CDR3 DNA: TGTGCCAGCAGCGTAGGGACAGGGAGGAACACTGAAGCTTTCTTT. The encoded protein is CASSVGTGRNTEAFF. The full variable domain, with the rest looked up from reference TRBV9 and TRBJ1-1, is DSGVTQTPKHLITATGQRVTLRCSPRSGDLSVYWYQQSLDQGLQFLIQYYNGEERAKGNILERFSAQQFPDLHSELNLSSLELGDSALYFCASSVGTGRNTEAFFGQGTRLTVV.

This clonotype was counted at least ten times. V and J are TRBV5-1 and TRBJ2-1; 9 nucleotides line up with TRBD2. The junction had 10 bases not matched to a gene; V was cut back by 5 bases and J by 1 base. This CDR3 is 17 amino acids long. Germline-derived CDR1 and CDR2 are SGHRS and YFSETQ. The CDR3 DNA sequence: TGCGCCAGCAGGTATCGGGTAGCGGGAGTATCCTACAATGAGCAGTTCTTC. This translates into CASRYRVAGVSYNEQFF. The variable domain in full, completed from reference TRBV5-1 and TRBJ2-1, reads KAGVTQTPRYLIKTRGQQVTLSCSPISGHRSVSWYQQTPGQGLQFLFEYFSETQRNKGNFPGRFSGRQFSNSRSEMNVSTLELGDSALYLCASRYRVAGVSYNEQFFGPGTRLTVL.

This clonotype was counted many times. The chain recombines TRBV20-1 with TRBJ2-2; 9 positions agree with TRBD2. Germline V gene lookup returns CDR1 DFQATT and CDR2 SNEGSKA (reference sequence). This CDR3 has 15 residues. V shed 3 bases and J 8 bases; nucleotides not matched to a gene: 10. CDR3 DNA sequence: TGCAGTGCTAGGGAAGGCGGGGGGGCGAGAGGGGAGCTGTTTTTT. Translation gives CSAREGGGARGELFF.

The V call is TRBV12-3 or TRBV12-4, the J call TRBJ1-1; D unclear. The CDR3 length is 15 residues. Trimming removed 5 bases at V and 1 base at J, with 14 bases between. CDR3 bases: TGTGCCAGCAGTCCCCACGAGGAACCGAACACTGAAGCTTTCTTT. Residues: CASSPHEEPNTEAFF.

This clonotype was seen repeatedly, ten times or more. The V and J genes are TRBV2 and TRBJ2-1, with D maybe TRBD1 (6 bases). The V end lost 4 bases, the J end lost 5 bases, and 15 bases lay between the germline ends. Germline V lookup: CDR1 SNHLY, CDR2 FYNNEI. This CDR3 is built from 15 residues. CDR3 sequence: CASSAGGESNNEQFF. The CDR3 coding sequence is TGTGCCAGCAGTGCTGGGGGCGAGTCAAACAATGAGCAGTTCTTC.

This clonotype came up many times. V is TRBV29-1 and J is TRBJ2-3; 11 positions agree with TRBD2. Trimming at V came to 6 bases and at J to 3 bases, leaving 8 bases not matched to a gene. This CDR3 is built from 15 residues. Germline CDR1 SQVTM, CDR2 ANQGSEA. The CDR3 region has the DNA TGCAGCGTGGCCGGACTAGCGGGCCGGACAGATACGCAGTATTTT. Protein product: CSVAGLAGRTDTQYF.